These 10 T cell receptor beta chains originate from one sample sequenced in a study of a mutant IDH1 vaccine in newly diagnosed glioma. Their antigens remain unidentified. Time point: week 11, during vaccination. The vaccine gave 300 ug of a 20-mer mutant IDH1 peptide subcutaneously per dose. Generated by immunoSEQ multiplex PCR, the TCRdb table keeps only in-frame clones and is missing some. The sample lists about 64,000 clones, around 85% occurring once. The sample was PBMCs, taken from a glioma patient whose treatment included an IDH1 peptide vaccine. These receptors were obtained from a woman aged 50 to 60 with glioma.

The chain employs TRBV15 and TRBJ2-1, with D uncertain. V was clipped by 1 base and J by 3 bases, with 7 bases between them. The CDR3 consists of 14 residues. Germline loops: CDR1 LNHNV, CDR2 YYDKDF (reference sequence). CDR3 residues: CATSRAASYNEQFF. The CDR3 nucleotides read TGTGCCACCAGCAGAGCGGCTAGCTACAATGAGCAGTTCTTC. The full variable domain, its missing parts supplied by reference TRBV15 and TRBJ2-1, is DAMVIQNPRYQVTQFGKPVTLSCSQTLNHNVMYWYQQKSSQAPKLLFHYYDKDFNNEADTPDNFQSRRPNTSFCFLDIRSPGLGDTAMYLCATSRAASYNEQFFGPGTRLTVL.

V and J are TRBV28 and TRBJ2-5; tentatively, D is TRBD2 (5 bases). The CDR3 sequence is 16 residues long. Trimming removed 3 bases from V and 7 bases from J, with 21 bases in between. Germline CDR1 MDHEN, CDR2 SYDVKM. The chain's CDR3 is CASSLSSTGPAGTQYF. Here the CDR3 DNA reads TGTGCCAGCAGTTTGTCCAGTACCGGGCCCGCGGGGACCCAGTACTTC.

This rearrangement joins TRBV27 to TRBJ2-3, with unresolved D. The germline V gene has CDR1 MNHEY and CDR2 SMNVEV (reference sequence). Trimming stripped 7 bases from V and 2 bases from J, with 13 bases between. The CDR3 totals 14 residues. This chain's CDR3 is CASKGLIITDTQYF. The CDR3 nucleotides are TGTGCCAGCAAGGGCCTAATTATCACAGATACGCAGTATTTT.

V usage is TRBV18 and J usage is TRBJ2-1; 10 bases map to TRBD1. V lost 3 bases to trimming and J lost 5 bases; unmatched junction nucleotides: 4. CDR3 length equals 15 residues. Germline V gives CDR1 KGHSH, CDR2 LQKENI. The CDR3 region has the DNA TGTGCCAGCTCACCTAGGACAGGGGGGGACAATGAGCAGTTCTTC. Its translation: CASSPRTGGDNEQFF.

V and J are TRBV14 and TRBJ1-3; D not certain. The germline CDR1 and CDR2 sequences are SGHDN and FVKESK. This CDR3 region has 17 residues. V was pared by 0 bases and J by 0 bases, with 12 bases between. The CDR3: CASSQDGRGFSGNTIYF. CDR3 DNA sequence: TGTGCCAGCAGCCAAGATGGACGAGGCTTCTCTGGAAACACCATATATTTT. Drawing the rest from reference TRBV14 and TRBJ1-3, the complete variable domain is EAGVTQFPSHSVIEKGQTVTLRCDPISGHDNLYWYRRVMGKEIKFLLHFVKESKQDESGMPNNRFLAERTGGTYSTLKVQPAELEDSGVYFCASSQDGRGFSGNTIYFGEGSWLTVV.

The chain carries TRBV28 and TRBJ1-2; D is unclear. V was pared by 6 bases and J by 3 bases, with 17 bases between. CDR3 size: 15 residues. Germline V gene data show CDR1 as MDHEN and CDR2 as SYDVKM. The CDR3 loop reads CASRSTRTGYYGYTF. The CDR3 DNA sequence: TGTGCCAGCAGATCCACAAGGACGGGTTACTATGGCTACACCTTC.

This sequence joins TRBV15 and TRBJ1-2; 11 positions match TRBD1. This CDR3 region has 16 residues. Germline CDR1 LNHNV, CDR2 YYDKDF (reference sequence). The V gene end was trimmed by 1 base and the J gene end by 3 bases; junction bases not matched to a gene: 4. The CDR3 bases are TGTGCCACCAGCAGAGGAGGGGGACAGGGGGACTATGGCTACACCTTC. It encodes CATSRGGGQGDYGYTF.

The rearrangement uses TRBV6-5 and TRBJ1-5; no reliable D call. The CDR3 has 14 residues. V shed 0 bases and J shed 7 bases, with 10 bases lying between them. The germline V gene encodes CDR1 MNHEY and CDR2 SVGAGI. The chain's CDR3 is CASSYSRDSQPQHF. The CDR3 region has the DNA TGTGCCAGCAGTTACTCGAGGGATAGCCAGCCCCAGCATTTT.

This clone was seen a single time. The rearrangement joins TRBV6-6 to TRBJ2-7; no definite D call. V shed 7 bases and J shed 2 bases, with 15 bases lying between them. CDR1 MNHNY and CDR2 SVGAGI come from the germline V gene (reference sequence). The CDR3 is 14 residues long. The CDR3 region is CASKNGWQAYEQYF. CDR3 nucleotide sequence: TGTGCCAGCAAAAATGGGTGGCAGGCCTACGAGCAGTACTTC.

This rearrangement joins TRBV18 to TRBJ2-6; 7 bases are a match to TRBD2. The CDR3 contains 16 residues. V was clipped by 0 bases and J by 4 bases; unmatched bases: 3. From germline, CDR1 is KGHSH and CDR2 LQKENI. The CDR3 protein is CASSPPGGTGANVLTF. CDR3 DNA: TGTGCCAGCTCACCACCGGGGGGGACCGGGGCCAACGTCCTGACTTTC.